The 30 T cell receptor beta chains presented below share a single source sample, sequenced in a study of cytomegalovirus exposure and HLA in healthy donors. PCR employed 60 Vbeta and 13 Jbeta primers. Profiled with immunoSEQ multiplex PCR; TCRdb holds only in-frame clones, not every one. The data show around 160,000 clones, with over 75% seen just once and roughly 2% held by the top ten. The sequencing sample was made of PBMCs. These TCRs come from a human donor in good health.

The V and J genes are TRBV11-3 and TRBJ2-3, with 7 bases aligning to TRBD2. CDR1 SGHNT and CDR2 YENEEA come from the germline V gene. CDR3 length equals 14 residues. Losses at the gene ends were 1 base for V and 4 bases for J; bases not matched to a gene: 2. CDR3 amino acids: CASSLASGADTQYF. CDR3 nucleotide sequence: TGTGCCAGCAGCTTAGCTAGCGGAGCAGATACGCAGTATTTT.

The chain joins TRBV11-2 to TRBJ2-2, with 9 bases matching TRBD1. The CDR3 is made up of 18 amino acids. CDR1 SGHAT and CDR2 FQNNGV come from the germline V gene. Unmatched junction bases numbered 16, after V lost 7 bases and J lost 4 bases. Here the CDR3 DNA reads TGTGCCAGCATCCCTAGACAGGGGGGCAGCAGTGTCACCGGGGAGCTGTTTTTT. Its protein is CASIPRQGGSSVTGELFF.

Regarding this clone: A junction boundary mismatches the germline segment, possibly from a read error. The rearrangement links TRBV20-1 to TRBJ1-2; 10 bases match TRBD1. The CDR3 contains 11 residues. Germline loops: CDR1 DFQATT, CDR2 SNEGSKA (reference sequence). The CDR3 sequence is CSAGTGDGYPF. DNA of the CDR3: TGCAGTGCTGGGACAGGGGATGGCTACCCCTTC.

The rearrangement links TRBV19 to TRBJ2-3, with TRBD2 as a possible D gene (5 bases). This CDR3 comprises 14 residues. The germline gives CDR1 LNHDA, CDR2 SQIVND (reference sequence). Trimming stripped 2 bases from V and 5 bases from J, with 11 bases between. CDR3 region: CASSISTREDTQYF. CDR3 bases: TGTGCCAGTAGTATAAGTACTCGGGAAGATACGCAGTATTTT. The full variable domain, rest sourced from reference TRBV19 and TRBJ2-3, is DGGITQSPKYLFRKEGQNVTLSCEQNLNHDAMYWYRQDPGQGLRLIYYSQIVNDFQKGDIAEGYSVSREKKESFPLTVTSAQKNPTAFYLCASSISTREDTQYFGPGTRLTVL.

V and J are TRBV18 and TRBJ1-3; D unclear. V was trimmed by 3 bases and J by 0 bases, leaving 9 bases between them. The CDR3 is made up of 15 amino acids. Germline CDR1 is KGHSH and CDR2 is LQKENI. CDR3 in amino acids: CASSPVPGSGNTIYF. DNA for the CDR3: TGTGCCAGCTCACCCGTACCGGGCTCTGGAAACACCATATATTTT.

Only a few counts were recorded for this clone. The V call is TRBV18, the J call TRBJ1-1; the D is unclear. Per germline, CDR1 KGHSH and CDR2 LQKENI. V was cut by 3 bases and J by 1 base, with 6 bases left in between. This CDR3 region has 13 residues. The chain's CDR3 is CASSPTANTEAFF. As DNA, the CDR3 is TGTGCCAGCTCACCTACAGCGAACACTGAAGCTTTCTTT.

The V call is TRBV5-1, the J call TRBJ2-5; 10 bases align to TRBD1. The assigned J gene may be wrong: the sequence end matches TRBJ2-7 better. CDR1 SGHRS and CDR2 YFSETQ come from the germline V gene. The CDR3 loop spans 13 amino acids. CDR3 bases: TGCGCCAGCAGCTTCGGGACAGGGGACGAGCAGTACTTC. Encoded protein: CASSFGTGDEQYF.

This sequence joins TRBV9 and TRBJ2-1; a possible D gene is TRBD1 (6 bases). Trimming removed 2 bases at V and 3 bases at J, with 15 bases between. This CDR3 has 16 amino acids. Germline CDR1 reads SGDLS; CDR2 reads YYNGEE. Here the CDR3 reads CASSVTQGRLYNEQFF. As DNA, the CDR3 is TGTGCCAGCAGCGTTACCCAGGGGCGCCTCTACAATGAGCAGTTCTTC.

V usage is TRBV6-5 and J usage is TRBJ1-1; 9 positions agree with TRBD1. This CDR3 spans 16 amino acids. The germline V gene has CDR1 MNHEY and CDR2 SVGAGI. After removal of 4 bases from V and 1 base from J, the junction contained 7 bases not matched to a gene. CDR3 nucleotide sequence: TGTGCCAGCAGTTCACTGACAGGGGGTCAGAACACTGAAGCTTTCTTT. Its protein product is CASSSLTGGQNTEAFF.

The J gene is TRBJ2-4, the V gene TRBV7-9; 7 nucleotides align to TRBD2. V shed 4 bases, J shed 1 base, and the junction held 7 bases outside the gene matches. Germline CDR1 and CDR2: SEHNR and FQNEAQ (reference sequence). This CDR3 is 16 amino acids long. The DNA of the CDR3 is TGTGCCAGCAGCTCCCCCAAGGGAGGGGCCAAAAACATTCAGTACTTC. This translates into CASSSPKGGAKNIQYF.

This chain uses TRBV10-1 with TRBJ2-5; TRBD2 might be the D (5 bases). Germline CDR1 WNHNN, CDR2 SYGVQD (reference sequence). Trimming removed 2 bases from V and 5 bases from J, with 24 bases in between. The CDR3 loop spans 18 amino acids. The CDR3 bases are TGCGCCAGCAGTGAGCGGAGGAGTACAGCTAACCTTCGGGAGACCCAGTACTTC. It is translated as CASSERRSTANLRETQYF.

The CDR3 region is CASSLGSGWTYEQYF. The CDR3 nucleotides read TGTGCCAGCAGCTTAGGGTCGGGGTGGACCTACGAGCAGTACTTC. The chain joins TRBV7-8 to TRBJ2-7; possibly TRBD2 for D (5 bases). Germline CDR1 reads SGHVS; CDR2 reads FQNEAQ. V lost 1 base to trimming and J lost 2 bases, with 12 bases between them. The length of the CDR3 is 15 residues.

The genes are TRBV27 and TRBJ2-1; possibly TRBD1 for D (6 bases). CDR3 length: 15 residues. Trimming took off 4 bases at V and 9 bases at J, with 19 bases between the two ends. CDR1 and CDR2 (germline): MNHEY, SMNVEV (reference sequence). This chain's CDR3 is CASSSTGKRASEQFF. The DNA for the CDR3 is TGTGCCAGCAGTTCCACAGGGAAACGGGCGAGTGAGCAGTTCTTC.

This chain uses TRBV10-1 with TRBJ1-6; 8 bases match TRBD1. With V trimmed by 2 bases and J by 8 bases, 17 bases remained unmatched. CDR1 is WNHNN, CDR2 SYGVQD, per germline (reference sequence). The CDR3 has 19 residues. This CDR3 reads CASSEPGRRDRRGDSPLHF. The CDR3 DNA reads as TGCGCCAGCAGTGAGCCGGGCCGAAGGGACAGGAGAGGTGATTCACCCCTCCACTTT.

The chain links TRBV4-3 to TRBJ1-1, with D maybe TRBD1 (5 bases). Germline CDR1 is LGHNA and CDR2 is YSLEER. V lost 0 bases and J lost 1, with 6 bases in between. The CDR3 runs 14 residues. CDR3 coding DNA: TGCGCCAGCAGCCAAGAGACAGAGAACACTGAAGCTTTCTTT. Translated, it gives CASSQETENTEAFF.

The chain recombines TRBV7-9 with TRBJ1-5; D unclear. The CDR3 is made up of 14 amino acids. V dropped 3 bases and J dropped 4 bases, with 10 bases sitting between them. The germline gives CDR1 SEHNR, CDR2 FQNEAQ (reference sequence). The CDR3 sequence is CASSFSGDNQPQHF. CDR3 coding DNA: TGTGCCAGCAGCTTTTCAGGCGATAATCAGCCCCAGCATTTT. Variable domain in full (rest from reference TRBV7-9 and TRBJ1-5): DTGVSQNPRHKITKRGQNVTFRCDPISEHNRLYWYRQTLGQGPEFLTYFQNEAQLEKSRLLSDRFSAERPKGSFSTLEIQRTEQGDSAMYLCASSFSGDNQPQHFGDGTRLSIL.

The chain combines TRBV2 with TRBJ2-7; TRBD2 matches 13 bases. The CDR3 is 15 amino acids. The germline V gene encodes CDR1 SNHLY and CDR2 FYNNEI. Trimming cost V 6 bases and J 3 bases; bases outside gene matches: 5. CDR3 in DNA: TGTGCCAGCAGGACTAGCGGGGGGATAATCTACGAGCAGTACTTC. Translation: CASRTSGGIIYEQYF.

The chain recombines TRBV13 with TRBJ2-3; tentatively, D is TRBD2 (7 bases). Germline CDR1 is PRHDT and CDR2 is FYEKMQ (reference sequence). There are 16 residues in the CDR3. V lost 3 bases, J lost 0 bases, and 13 bases lay in between. CDR3 in amino acids: CASSFRRGLSTDTQYF. The CDR3 DNA is TGTGCCAGCAGCTTCAGGCGGGGGCTAAGCACAGATACGCAGTATTTT.

The chain links TRBV10-1 to TRBJ2-2, with unresolved D. V gave up 3 bases and J gave up 2 bases, with 7 bases separating them. Germline CDR1 reads WNHNN; CDR2 reads SYGVQD (reference sequence). The CDR3 consists of 14 residues. The CDR3 sequence is CASSESFNTGELFF. The CDR3 bases are TGCGCCAGCAGTGAATCTTTTAACACCGGGGAGCTGTTTTTT.

V usage is TRBV18 and J usage is TRBJ1-1, with 9 bases lining up with TRBD1. Losses at the gene ends were 3 bases for V and 5 bases for J; bases not matched to a gene: 7. Germline V gives CDR1 KGHSH, CDR2 LQKENI. This CDR3 region has 15 residues. For the CDR3, the DNA is TGTGCCAGCTCACCCCAGGGACAGGGCGGGACTGAAGCTTTCTTT. It yields the protein CASSPQGQGGTEAFF.

V and J are TRBV6-6 and TRBJ2-3; 9 nucleotides match TRBD2. Germline assignment: CDR1 MNHNY and CDR2 SVGAGI (reference sequence). The CDR3 runs to 15 residues. After removal of 2 bases from V and 4 bases from J, the junction contained 4 bases not matched to a gene. The CDR3, as DNA: TGTGCCAGCAGTTACCTAGCGGGGACCCCAGATACGCAGTATTTT. Its protein is CASSYLAGTPDTQYF.

This clone is a singleton in its sample. The chain recombines TRBV6-5 with TRBJ2-7; possibly TRBD1 for D (7 bases). This CDR3 is 15 amino acids long. Germline V gene sequence: CDR1 MNHEY, CDR2 SVGAGI. With 8 bases removed from V and 6 bases from J, the gap between germline ends came to 23 bases. The CDR3 loop is CASRRWRDRWGEQYF. The CDR3 nucleotides are TGTGCCAGCCGTAGGTGGCGGGACAGATGGGGCGAGCAGTACTTC.

V and J are TRBV14 and TRBJ1-6; 7 bases agree with TRBD1. The CDR3 extends over 17 amino acids. CDR1 SGHDN and CDR2 FVKESK come from the germline V gene. Trimming at V came to 1 base and at J to 9 bases, leaving 12 bases not matched to a gene. The CDR3 coding sequence is TGTGCCAGCAGCCAAGTTTTCCCAGGGACAGTAACTTCACCCCTCCACTTT. This gives the protein CASSQVFPGTVTSPLHF.

This clone was recorded a few times. This chain uses TRBV25-1 with TRBJ2-4, with TRBD2 matching over 11 bases. Germline loops: CDR1 MGHDK, CDR2 SYGVNS. Unmatched junction bases numbered 8, after V lost 4 bases and J lost 0 bases. This CDR3 spans 18 amino acids. This CDR3 is CASSAETSGEPAKNIQYF. CDR3 coding DNA: TGTGCCAGCAGTGCGGAGACTAGCGGGGAGCCAGCCAAAAACATTCAGTACTTC.

The chain combines TRBV5-4 with TRBJ1-3, with D possibly matching TRBD1 (6 bases). The CDR3 has 14 amino acids. V was trimmed by 3 bases and J by 2 bases, leaving 9 bases between them. Germline V gene lookup returns CDR1 SGHNT and CDR2 YYREEE (reference sequence). The CDR3 loop is CASSSQGTGNTIYF. CDR3 coding DNA: TGTGCCAGCAGCTCCCAGGGGACTGGAAACACCATATATTTT.

The rearrangement uses TRBV18 and TRBJ1-2; TRBD1 matches at 10 bases. CDR1 KGHSH and CDR2 LQKENI come from the germline V gene. The CDR3 sequence is 15 residues long. After removal of 3 bases from V and 8 bases from J, the junction contained 9 bases not matched to a gene. CDR3 DNA: TGTGCCAGCTCACCTACCTCCGGGACAGGGGTCGGCTACACCTTC. It codes for CASSPTSGTGVGYTF. Full variable domain (rest looked up from reference TRBV18 and TRBJ1-2): NAGVMQNPRHLVRRRGQEARLRCSPMKGHSHVYWYRQLPEEGLKFMVYLQKENIIDESGMPKERFSAEFPKEGPSILRIQQVVRGDSAAYFCASSPTSGTGVGYTFGSGTRLTVV.

This chain connects TRBV2 to TRBJ2-7; D may be TRBD1 (5 bases). The V and J ends lost 7 bases and 5 bases respectively, with 15 bases between them. Germline-derived CDR1 and CDR2 are SNHLY and FYNNEI. The CDR3 runs 13 residues. The chain's CDR3 is CASIGDSRNEQYF. CDR3 in DNA: TGTGCCAGCATAGGGGATTCAAGGAACGAGCAGTACTTC. Based on the CDR3 plus reference TRBV2 and TRBJ2-7, the full variable domain is EPEVTQTPSHQVTQMGQEVILRCVPISNHLYFYWYRQILGQKVEFLVSFYNNEISEKSEIFDDQFSVERPDGSNFTLKIRSTKLEDSAMYFCASIGDSRNEQYFGPGTRLTVT.

This clone was picked up one time. The chain is built from TRBV6-4 and TRBJ2-2; TRBD1 agrees at 8 bases. Germline values: CDR1 MRHNA, CDR2 SNTAGT. J lost 5 bases, V lost 6 bases, and 8 bases had no gene match. The CDR3 sequence is 15 residues long. The CDR3: CASSLHRGMTGELFF. CDR3 DNA: TGTGCCAGCAGCCTCCACAGGGGGATGACCGGGGAGCTGTTTTTT.

The rearrangement uses TRBV11-2 and TRBJ2-7; D perhaps matches TRBD2 (6 bases). The CDR3 covers 15 residues. V shed 5 bases and J shed 2 bases, with 16 bases lying between them. Germline CDR1 is SGHAT and CDR2 is FQNNGV. CDR3 sequence: CASSLARTDTYEQYF. The CDR3 DNA sequence: TGTGCCAGCAGCCTAGCGCGGACTGACACCTACGAGCAGTACTTC. The whole variable domain, filled in from reference TRBV11-2 and TRBJ2-7, reads EAGVAQSPRYKIIEKRQSVAFWCNPISGHATLYWYQQILGQGPKLLIQFQNNGVVDDSQLPKDRFSAERLKGVDSTLKIQPAKLEDSAVYLCASSLARTDTYEQYFGPGTRLTVT.

This sequence joins TRBV2 and TRBJ2-7, with D possibly being TRBD1 (6 bases). Germline CDR1 reads SNHLY; CDR2 reads FYNNEI. The CDR3 runs 15 residues. The V gene lost 6 bases and the J gene lost 3 bases, with 18 bases spanning the gap. CDR3 protein: CASRRGTNPHYEQYF. The CDR3 region has the DNA TGTGCCAGCAGGAGGGGGACAAATCCTCACTACGAGCAGTACTTC.